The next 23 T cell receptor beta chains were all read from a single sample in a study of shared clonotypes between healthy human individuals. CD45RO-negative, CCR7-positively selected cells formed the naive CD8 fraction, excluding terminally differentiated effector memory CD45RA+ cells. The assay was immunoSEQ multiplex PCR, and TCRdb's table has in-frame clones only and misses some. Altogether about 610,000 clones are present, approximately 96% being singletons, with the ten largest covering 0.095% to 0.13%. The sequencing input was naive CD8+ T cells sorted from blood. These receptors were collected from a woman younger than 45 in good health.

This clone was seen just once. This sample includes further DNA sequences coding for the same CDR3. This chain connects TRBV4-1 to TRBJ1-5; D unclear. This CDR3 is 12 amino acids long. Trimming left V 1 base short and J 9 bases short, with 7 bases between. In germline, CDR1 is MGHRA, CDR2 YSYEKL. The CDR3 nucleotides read TGCGCCAGCAGCCAAGGAGGGTCGCCCCAGCATTTT. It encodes CASSQGGSPQHF.

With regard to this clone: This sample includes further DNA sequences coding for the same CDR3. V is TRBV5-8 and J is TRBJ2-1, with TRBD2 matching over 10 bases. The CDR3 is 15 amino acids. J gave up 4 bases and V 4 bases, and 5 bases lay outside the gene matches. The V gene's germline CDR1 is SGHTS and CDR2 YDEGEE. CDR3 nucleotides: TGTGCCAGCAGCCTCGGACTAGCGGCTTACAATGAGCAGTTCTTC. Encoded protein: CASSLGLAAYNEQFF.

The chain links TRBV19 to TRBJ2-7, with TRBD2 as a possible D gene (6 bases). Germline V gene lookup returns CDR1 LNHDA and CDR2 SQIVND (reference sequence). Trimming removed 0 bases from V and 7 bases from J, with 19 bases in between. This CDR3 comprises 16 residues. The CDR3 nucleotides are TGTGCCAGTAGTATAGATCTAGAGACTAGTGTGAAAGAGCAGTACTTC. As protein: CASSIDLETSVKEQYF.

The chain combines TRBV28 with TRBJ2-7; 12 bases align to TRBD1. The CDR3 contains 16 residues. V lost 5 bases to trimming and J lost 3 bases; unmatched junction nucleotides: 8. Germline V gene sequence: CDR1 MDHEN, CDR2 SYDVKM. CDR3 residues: CASSVTGTGGFYEQYF. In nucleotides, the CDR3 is TGTGCCAGCAGTGTAACCGGGACAGGGGGCTTCTACGAGCAGTACTTC.

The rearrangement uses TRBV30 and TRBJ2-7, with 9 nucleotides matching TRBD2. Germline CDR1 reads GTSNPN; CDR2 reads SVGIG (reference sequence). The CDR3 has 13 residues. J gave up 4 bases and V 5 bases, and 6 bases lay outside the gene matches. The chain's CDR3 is CAWSTSGGYEQYF. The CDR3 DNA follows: TGTGCCTGGTCGACTAGCGGAGGATACGAGCAGTACTTC.

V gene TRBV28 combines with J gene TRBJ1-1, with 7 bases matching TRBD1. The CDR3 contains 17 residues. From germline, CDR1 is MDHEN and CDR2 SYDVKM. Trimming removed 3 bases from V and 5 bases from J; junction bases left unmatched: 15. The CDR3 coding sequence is TGTGCCAGCAGTTTTTTGGCCGCTCAGGGGGGGAAGACTGAAGCTTTCTTT. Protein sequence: CASSFLAAQGGKTEAFF.

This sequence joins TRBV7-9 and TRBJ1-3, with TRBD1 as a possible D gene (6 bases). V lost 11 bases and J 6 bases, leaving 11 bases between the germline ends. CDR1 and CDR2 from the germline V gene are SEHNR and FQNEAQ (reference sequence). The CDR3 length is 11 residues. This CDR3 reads CASRGPNTIYF. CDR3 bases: TGTGCCTCCCGGGGGCCAAACACCATATATTTT.

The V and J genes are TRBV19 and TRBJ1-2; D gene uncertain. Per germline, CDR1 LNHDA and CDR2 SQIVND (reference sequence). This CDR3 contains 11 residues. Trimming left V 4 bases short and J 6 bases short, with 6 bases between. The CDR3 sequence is CASSRLDGYTF. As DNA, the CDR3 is TGTGCCAGTAGTAGGCTGGATGGCTACACCTTC.

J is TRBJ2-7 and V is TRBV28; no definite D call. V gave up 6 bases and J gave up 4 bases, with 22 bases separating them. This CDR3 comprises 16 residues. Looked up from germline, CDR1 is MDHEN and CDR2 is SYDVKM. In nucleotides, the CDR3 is TGTGCCAGCAGCAAAGACTCAGGAAGTTTTTATTACGAGCAGTACTTC. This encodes CASSKDSGSFYYEQYF.

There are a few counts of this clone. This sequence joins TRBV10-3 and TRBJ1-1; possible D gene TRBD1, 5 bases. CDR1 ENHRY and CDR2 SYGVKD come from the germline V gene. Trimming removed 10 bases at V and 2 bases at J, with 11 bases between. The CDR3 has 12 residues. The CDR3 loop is CATLTENTEAFF. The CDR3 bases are TGTGCCACCTTGACAGAAAACACTGAAGCTTTCTTT.

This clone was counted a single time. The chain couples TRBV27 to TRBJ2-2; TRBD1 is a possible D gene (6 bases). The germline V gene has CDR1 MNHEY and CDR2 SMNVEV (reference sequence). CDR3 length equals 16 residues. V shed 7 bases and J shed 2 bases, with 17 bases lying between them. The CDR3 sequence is CASKIIGRGNTGELFF. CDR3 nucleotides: TGTGCCAGCAAAATAATTGGCAGGGGAAACACCGGGGAGCTGTTTTTT.

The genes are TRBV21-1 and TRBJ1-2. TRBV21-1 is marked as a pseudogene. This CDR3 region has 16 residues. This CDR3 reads CASSKARADPSYGYTF. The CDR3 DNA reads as TGTGCCAGCAGCAAAGCCCGAGCGGATCCCTCCTATGGCTACACCTTC.

CDR3 sequence: CASSVRIRRTGVNTEAFF. Here the CDR3 DNA reads TGTGCCAGTAGTGTTCGAATTCGTCGGACAGGAGTGAACACTGAAGCTTTCTTT. The chain joins TRBV19 to TRBJ1-1; 7 bases agree with TRBD1. Germline CDR1 LNHDA, CDR2 SQIVND (reference sequence). Trimming at V came to 5 bases and at J to 0 bases, leaving 15 bases not matched to a gene. The CDR3 is made up of 18 amino acids.

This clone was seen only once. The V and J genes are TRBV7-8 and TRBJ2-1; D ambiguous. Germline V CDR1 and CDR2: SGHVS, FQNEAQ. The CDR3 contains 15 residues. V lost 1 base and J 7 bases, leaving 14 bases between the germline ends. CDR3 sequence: CASSLGTGMVNEQFF. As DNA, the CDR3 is TGTGCCAGCAGCTTAGGTACGGGCATGGTAAATGAGCAGTTCTTC.

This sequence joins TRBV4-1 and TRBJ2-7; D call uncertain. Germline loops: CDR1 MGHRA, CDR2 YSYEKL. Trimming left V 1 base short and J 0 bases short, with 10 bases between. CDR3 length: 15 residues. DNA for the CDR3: TGCGCCAGCAGCCAAGGGGTGGTTGGCTCCTACGAGCAGTACTTC. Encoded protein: CASSQGVVGSYEQYF.

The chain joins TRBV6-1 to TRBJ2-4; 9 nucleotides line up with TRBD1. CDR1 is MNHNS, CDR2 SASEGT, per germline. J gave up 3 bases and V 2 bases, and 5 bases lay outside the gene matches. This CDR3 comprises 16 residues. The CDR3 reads CASSEWTGEGKNIQYF. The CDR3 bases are TGTGCCAGCAGTGAATGGACAGGGGAAGGCAAAAACATTCAGTACTTC.

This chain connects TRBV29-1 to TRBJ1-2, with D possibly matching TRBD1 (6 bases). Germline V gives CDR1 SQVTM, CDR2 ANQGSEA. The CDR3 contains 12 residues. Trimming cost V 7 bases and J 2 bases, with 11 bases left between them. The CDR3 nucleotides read TGCAGCGCCGGGGGGGCCAACTATGGCTACACCTTC. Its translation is CSAGGANYGYTF.

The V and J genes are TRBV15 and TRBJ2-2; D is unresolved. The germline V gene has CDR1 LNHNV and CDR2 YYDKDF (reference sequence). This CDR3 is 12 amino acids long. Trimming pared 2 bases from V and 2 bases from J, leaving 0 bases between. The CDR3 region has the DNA TGTGCCACCAGCAGAAACACCGGGGAGCTGTTTTTT. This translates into CATSRNTGELFF.

The CDR3, as DNA: TGTGCCAGCAGGGGTGGGACAGGGTTGACTGGCTACACCTTC. This gives the protein CASRGGTGLTGYTF. The rearrangement links TRBV27 to TRBJ1-2, with 9 positions matching TRBD1. Germline V gives CDR1 MNHEY, CDR2 SMNVEV (reference sequence). V was clipped by 6 bases and J by 7 bases; unmatched bases: 9. The CDR3 runs to 14 residues.

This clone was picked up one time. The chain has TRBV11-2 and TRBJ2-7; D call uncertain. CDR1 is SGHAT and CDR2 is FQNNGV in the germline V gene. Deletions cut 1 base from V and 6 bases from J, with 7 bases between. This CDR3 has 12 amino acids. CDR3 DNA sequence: TGTGCCAGCAGCTTAGTTAGCCTCGAGCAGTACTTC. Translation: CASSLVSLEQYF.

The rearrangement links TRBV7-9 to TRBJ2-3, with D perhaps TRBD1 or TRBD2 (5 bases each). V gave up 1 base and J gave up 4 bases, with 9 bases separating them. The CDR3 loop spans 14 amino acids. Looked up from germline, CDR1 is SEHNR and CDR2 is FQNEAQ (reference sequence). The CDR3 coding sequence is TGTGCCAGCAGCTTAGTGTTGGGGGCAGATACGCAGTATTTT. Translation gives CASSLVLGADTQYF.

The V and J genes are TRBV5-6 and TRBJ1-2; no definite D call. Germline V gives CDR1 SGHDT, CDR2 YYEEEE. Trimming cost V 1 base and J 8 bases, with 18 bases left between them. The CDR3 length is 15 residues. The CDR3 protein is CASSLWFGSNEGYTF. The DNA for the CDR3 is TGTGCCAGCAGCTTGTGGTTTGGTTCTAATGAGGGCTACACCTTC. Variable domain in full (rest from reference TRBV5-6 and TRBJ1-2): DAGVTQSPTHLIKTRGQQVTLRCSPKSGHDTVSWYQQALGQGPQFIFQYYEEEERQRGNFPDRFSGHQFPNYSSELNVNALLLGDSALYLCASSLWFGSNEGYTFGSGTRLTVV.

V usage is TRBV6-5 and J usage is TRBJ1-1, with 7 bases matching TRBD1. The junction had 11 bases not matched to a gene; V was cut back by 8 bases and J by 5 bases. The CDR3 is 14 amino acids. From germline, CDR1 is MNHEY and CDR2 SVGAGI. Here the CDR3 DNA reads TGTGCCAGCGCCCAACAGGGGTTCAGGACTGAAGCTTTCTTT. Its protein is CASAQQGFRTEAFF.